What follows is one T cell receptor (beta chain) and its context. This receptor's antigen is unknown. No base qualities exist here, and no much larger clone lies one base off it. This sample stems from a study of cytomegalovirus exposure and HLA in healthy donors (dated by TCRdb to 2016 to 2017). Broadly, across the study: In an earlier analysis of approximately 640 of the donors, 276 Gb of sequence data and 95 million to 130 million unique TCR beta sequences from approximately 180 million T cells were reported. The study was designed to test whether signatures of past pathogen exposure could be identified by cataloging public T cell receptors. The T cell repertoires of 666 subjects were profiled by immunosequencing and related to cytomegalovirus serostatus. Every discovery cohort repertoire had been produced on one sequencing platform. In the later analysis, no new phenotypic data were used to find candidate immune exposures; instead, reliance was placed on TCR beta sequences and their occurrence across donors. The genetic ancestry cluster associated with self-reported Caucasian donors included around four fifths of the roughly 390 genotyped donors. Roughly 5 DR-DQ haplotypes were handled as single units for association and clustering, since linkage in the cohort was strong. Donor age, sex, ethnicity and CMV serostatus were compiled together with the repertoire data. The number of typed donors differed by locus: roughly 629-640 for A, B, C, DRB1 and DQB1; 500 to 550 for DQA1; over 600 for DPA1; and around 450 for DPB1. A separate validation cohort of roughly 130 different subjects was used in addition to the 666-subject first cohort. A later genetic analysis took genome-wide SNP genotypes for about 55% of the 666 donors and used that subset as a discovery cohort. In an earlier analysis of roughly 540 of the donors, high-throughput TCR beta sequencing was used to judge whether each TCR beta V gene segment behaved as functional or pseudogenic. The study combined high-throughput TCR immunosequencing, statistical association of individual TCRs with disease status, and machine learning to predict cytomegalovirus infection status. Among a few hundred genotyped donors of the cohort, an average of approximately 240,000 unique TCR beta nucleotide sequences were sequenced per donor, roughly 20% of them non-productive. Class I and class II HLA loci were covered by the typing at four-digit resolution. An early release covering around 630 HLA-typed donors comprised roughly 300 gigabases of sequencing data and 85 million or so unique TCR sequences. A later analysis re-examined previously published TCR beta repertoires from more than 550 donors and added high-resolution HLA genotyping to investigate patterns of TCR occurrence. The paper's findings and limits, for the study overall: Correlated functional status among segregating V segments might reflect linkage disequilibrium, but an unknown experimental factor could not be ruled out. Because some donors lacked HLA typing at each locus, the association tests relied only on the typed subset. According to a later analysis, TCR association rates differed among HLA loci, with DRB1 alleles showing the most associated TCRs and HLA-C alleles showing the fewest. The only immune exposure information available for the cohort was CMV serostatus. Seventeen rarely observed V segments, including chromosome 9 orphons, were excluded from the earlier analysis of several hundred of the donors because counts were too low. In both the original and validation cohorts, the classifier was reported to diagnose cytomegalovirus status with high specificity and sensitivity. In vitro tests confirmed that a few of the cytomegalovirus-associated TCR beta chains recognize cytomegalovirus antigens. Compared with equally common non-associated chains, HLA-associated TCR beta chains in a later analysis were more clonally expanded and had lower generation probabilities. A later analysis reported that several top co-occurrence clusters appeared linked to parvovirus B19, influenza, CMV and Epstein-Barr virus. Broadly in line with IMGT annotations, most TCR beta V segments showed up in productive rearrangements about 87% or about 30% of the time in an earlier analysis of several hundred of the donors. This cohort had only TCR beta chains sequenced, and the lack of alpha or paired-chain data limited which features could be detected. A later genetic analysis reported fewer N-insertions in productive TCRs among donors in an Asian-associated ancestry cluster than the approximately 700-donor mean. A further reported finding was that TCR beta sequences accurately predicted the HLA-A and HLA-B alleles for most subjects in the first cohort. V-gene and J-gene trimming of TCR beta chains was associated with a missense DCLRE1C variant in a later genetic analysis, and the association was replicated in an independent cohort. Presence/absence analyses assumed roughly uniform sequencing depth across donors, an assumption that may not hold. Most CMV-associated TCR beta chains appeared to be HLA-restricted in a later analysis, and the HLA associations seemed to be driven largely by CMV exposure. The 87-base-pair reads could not distinguish some IMGT-functional V segments, including TRBV6-2 and TRBV6-3, so those segments were excluded. Across donors, most TCR sequences were observed very rarely, whereas some public TCRs were present in many individuals. In a later analysis, 16,951 TCR beta sequences were associated with specific HLA alleles at a false discovery rate of 0.05. According to the authors, the approach could potentially be generalized to other disease states and immunological phenotypes. A group of highly shared sequence variants was considered likely to be a technical artifact of the sequencing pipeline. The study listed around 160 TCR beta chains as associated with cytomegalovirus. When HLA alleles, especially DR and DQ, strongly co-occurred, attributing TCR associations to individual alleles was difficult.

CDR1 and CDR2 are drawn from the germline V gene: MGHRA, YSYEKL. V ends up 2 bases short and J 7 bases short, with an unmatched junction base count of 13. Spanning cysteine to phenylalanine, the CDR3 consists of 16 amino acids. The DNA shown is the 48-base CDR3, in frame from base 1. The cohort was made up of hundreds of healthy bone marrow donors. At the time of sampling, every cohort member was nominally healthy, though immune exposures that went unrecorded were likely present. The donor was CMV seronegative and belonged to the group of 350 or so seronegative cohort members. A peripheral blood sample was collected from each donor, and TCR beta sequencing was performed on peripheral blood mononuclear cells. The Qiagen DNeasy Blood Extraction Kit was used to extract genomic DNA from the blood cell samples. To prepare the library, the immunoSEQ multiplex PCR assay was applied. For the multiplex PCR, a mixture combining 60 forward primers for TCR Vbeta segments and 13 reverse primers for TCR Jbeta segments was used. A multiplex PCR assay on genomic DNA amplified the CDR3 region of rearranged TCR beta genes. Amplified TCR beta libraries were sequenced as 87-base-pair reads on the Illumina HiSeq System. The authors' analysis ran thus. A later analysis counted about 80 million unique TCR beta chains across the 666 repertoires, and 9 million to 14 million of these chains were shared by at least two donors. Raw reads were error-corrected and collapsed into unique sequences by a nearest-neighbor algorithm in which closely related sequences were merged to remove PCR and sequencing errors. CDR3 sequences were aligned to IMGT reference sequences to assign V, D and J gene segments. For a sequence to be retained, a match of at least six nucleotides was required to both a V gene segment and a J gene segment. Rearrangements were classified as productive when the CDR3 lacked stop codons and remained in frame with V and J, and all other rearrangements were classified as non-productive. Following IMGT convention, CDR3 was defined as the stretch from the second conserved V-encoded cysteine up to the conserved J-encoded phenylalanine. Sequences without an unambiguous match to a single V gene segment were excluded from the earlier analysis of 450 to 650 of the donors. An earlier analysis of several hundred of the donors classified V segments as functional when productive rearrangements were above 56.7% and as segregating when the standard deviation between donors was above 5%. A statistical classification framework was built for diagnosing cytomegalovirus status from the catalog of TCR beta chain sequences. V and J gene assignment, in a later analysis, came from comparing TCR nucleotide sequences with IMGT/GENE-DB human TR gene sequences. The TCRdist pipeline was used in a later analysis to assign CDR3 sequences and most-parsimonious VDJ recombination scenarios. A later analysis defined each TCR beta chain by its CDR3 amino acid sequence plus V-gene family, and excluded reads lacking a unique V-gene family. To address suspected cross-contamination and a sequencing artifact, a later analysis removed approximately 600 highly shared, low-generation-probability nucleotide sequences. In a later analysis, a clonal expansion index for each public chain was calculated from normalized within-repertoire ranks of inferred template counts. In a later analysis, generation probabilities were computed with a VDJ recombination model fitted to out-of-frame rearrangements, and the resulting probabilities were checked against IGoR. Hypergeometric tests were used in a later analysis to score TCR-TCR, TCR-HLA and TCR-CMV co-occurrence, with a repertoire-size bias correction applied to the TCR pairs. False discovery rates were estimated in a later analysis by permuting HLA or CMV assignments 20 times. In a later analysis, co-occurring TCRs were grouped using DBSCAN, with TCRdist sequence similarity added in when clustering inside HLA-allele-positive subsets. Repertoires with fewer than 30,000 or more than 120,000 public chains, plus five repertoires with anomalous nucleotide sharing, were excluded from co-occurrence clustering. TCRdb took this table from immuneACCESS and kept in-frame rearrangements with V and J called. Such tables lack part of the clones; where checked against another copy, unresolved V genes explain under half of the gap, and the rest is unexplained. V and J calls and clone size are those listed in that table; D and trimming were worked out from the DNA. The sample table records approximately 150,000 clones; approximately 79% of these occur just once. The top ten clonotypes cover roughly 2% of the sample.

This sequence was found in a man aged 40-49 years in good health and CMV-seronegative. The specimen sequenced was PBMCs. Rearrangement joined TRBV4-1 to TRBJ2-7, with 8 bases matching TRBD1. In nucleotide form, the sequence is TGCGCCAGCAGCCAACTTCCAGGGCAGGGGGCGGGGGAGCAGTACTTC. It is translated as CASSQLPGQGAGEQYF.